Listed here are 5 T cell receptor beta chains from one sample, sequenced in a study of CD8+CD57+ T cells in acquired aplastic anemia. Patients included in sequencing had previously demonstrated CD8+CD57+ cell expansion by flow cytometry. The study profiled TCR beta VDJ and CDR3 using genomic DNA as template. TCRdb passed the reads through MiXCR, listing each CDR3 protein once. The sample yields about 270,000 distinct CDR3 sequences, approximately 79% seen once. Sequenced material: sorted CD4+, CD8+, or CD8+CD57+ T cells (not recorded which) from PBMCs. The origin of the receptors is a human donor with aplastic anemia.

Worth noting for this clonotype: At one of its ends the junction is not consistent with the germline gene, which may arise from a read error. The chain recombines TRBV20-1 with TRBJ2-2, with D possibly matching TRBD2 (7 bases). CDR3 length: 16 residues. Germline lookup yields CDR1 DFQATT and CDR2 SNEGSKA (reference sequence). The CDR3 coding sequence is TGCAGTGCTAGAGATCTAAGGGGAGGGGACACCGGGGAGCTGTCTTGG. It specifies CSARDLRGGDTGELSW.

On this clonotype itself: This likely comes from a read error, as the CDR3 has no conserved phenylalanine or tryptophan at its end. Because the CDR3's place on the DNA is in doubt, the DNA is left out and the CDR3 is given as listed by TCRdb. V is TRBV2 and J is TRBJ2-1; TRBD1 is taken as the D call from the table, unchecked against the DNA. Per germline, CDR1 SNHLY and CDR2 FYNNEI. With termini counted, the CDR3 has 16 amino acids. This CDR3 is CASGHGGTDTQYVRFC.

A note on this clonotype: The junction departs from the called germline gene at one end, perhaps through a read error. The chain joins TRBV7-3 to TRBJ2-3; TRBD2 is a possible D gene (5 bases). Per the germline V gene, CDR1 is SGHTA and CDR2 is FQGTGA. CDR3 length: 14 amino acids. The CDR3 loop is CASSFARSPGSDEF. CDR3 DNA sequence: TGTGCCAGCAGCTTTGCGAGAAGTCCGGGGAGCGATGAGTTT.

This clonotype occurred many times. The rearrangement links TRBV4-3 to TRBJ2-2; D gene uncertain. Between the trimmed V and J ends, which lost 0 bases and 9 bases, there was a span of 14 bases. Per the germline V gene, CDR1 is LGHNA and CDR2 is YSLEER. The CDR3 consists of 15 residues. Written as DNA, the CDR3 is TGCGCCAGCAGCCAAGATGGACCGTCTTTTAGGGAGCTGTTTTTT. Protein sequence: CASSQDGPSFRELFF.

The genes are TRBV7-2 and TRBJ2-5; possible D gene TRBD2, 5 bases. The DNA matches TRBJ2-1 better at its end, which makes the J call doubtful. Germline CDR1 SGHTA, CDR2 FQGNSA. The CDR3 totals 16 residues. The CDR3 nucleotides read TGTGCCAGCAGCTTACCGAGAGGTCGGGGTACGGAGTATCAGTTCTTC. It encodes CASSLPRGRGTEYQFF.